Listed here are 7 T cell receptor beta chains from one sample, sequenced in a study of low-dose radiotherapy and immunotherapy resistance in tumors. Amplification, which lasted roughly 20 PCR cycles, used a constant-region primer and V-primer adapter to amplify TCRs. TCRdb ran MiXCR on the reads and lists one entry per CDR3 protein. Counted here are about 46,000 distinct CDR3 sequences, approximately 12% occurring once; the ten biggest clones make up roughly 6.4%. Regarding time point: before trial treatment. Source: PBMCs, taken before treatment. These TCRs come from a female donor with ovarian cancer.

This sequence joins TRBV19 and TRBJ2-3; 10 positions match TRBD1. Germline CDR1 LNHDA, CDR2 SQIVND (reference sequence). The length of the CDR3 is 17 residues. Germline trimming cut 3 bases from V and 4 bases from J; bases unmatched to any gene: 10. The CDR3 DNA sequence: TGTGCCAGTAGTATGAGACAGGGGGCCTTAGGCTCAGATACGCAGTATTTT. The encoded protein is CASSMRQGALGSDTQYF.

In this sample, this clonotype turned up many times. The gene calls are TRBV6-5 and TRBJ1-5; no firm D call. Germline CDR1 MNHEY, CDR2 SVGAGI. The CDR3 sequence is 14 residues long. V was cut by 6 bases and J by 4 bases, with 13 bases left in between. DNA for the CDR3: TGTGCCAGCAGCACCCGGGAGAAAAATCAGCCCCAGCATTTT. This translates into CASSTREKNQPQHF.

The table lists this clonotype with many counts. V usage is TRBV2 and J usage is TRBJ1-2, with D uncertain. The ends were cut back, 6 bases at V and 0 bases at J, with 14 bases in the middle. Per the germline V gene, CDR1 is SNHLY and CDR2 is FYNNEI. The CDR3 has 15 residues. CDR3 coding DNA: TGTGCCAGCAGATCCCAGGCAGTAGCTAACTATGGCTACACCTTC. Its protein product is CASRSQAVANYGYTF.

This clonotype has just a few counts. The chain links TRBV29-1 to TRBJ2-1; D may be TRBD1 or TRBD2 (5 bases each). Germline V CDR1 and CDR2: SQVTM, ANQGSEA. V was trimmed by 4 bases and J by 1 base, leaving 8 bases between them. The CDR3 runs to 13 residues. The CDR3 here is CSVGGKSYNEQFF. CDR3 coding DNA: TGCAGCGTTGGGGGGAAATCCTACAATGAGCAGTTCTTC.

With regard to this clonotype: A far bigger clonotype differs at one base, so this is likely a read error. The chain couples TRBV13 to TRBJ2-1, with TRBD2 identical over 11 bases. The trim removed 5 bases at V and 10 bases at J, leaving 10 bases unmatched. Germline lookup yields CDR1 PRHDT and CDR2 FYEKMQ (reference sequence). The CDR3 extends over 15 amino acids. The CDR3 nucleotides read TGTGCCAGCAGCGCGGGACTAGCGGACACCTACGAGCAGTTCTTC. Translation: CASSAGLADTYEQFF.

This clonotype was observed at least ten times. The V call is TRBV18, the J call TRBJ2-7; TRBD1 matches at 9 bases. With V trimmed by 3 bases and J by 5 bases, 2 bases remained unmatched. The CDR3 contains 13 residues. Germline CDR1 reads KGHSH; CDR2 reads LQKENI. The CDR3 nucleotides read TGTGCCAGCTCACCGGGACAGGGCAACGAGCAGTACTTC. Translation gives CASSPGQGNEQYF.

This clonotype was observed a handful of times. V is TRBV5-1 and J is TRBJ2-5; the D gene is possibly TRBD2 (6 bases). Trimming removed 5 bases from V and 5 bases from J, with 16 bases in between. The V gene's germline CDR1 is SGHRS and CDR2 YFSETQ. The CDR3 is 14 amino acids. CDR3 in DNA: TGCGCCAGCAGTTCCGGGACTCCGGGTGAGACCCAGTACTTC. Its protein is CASSSGTPGETQYF.